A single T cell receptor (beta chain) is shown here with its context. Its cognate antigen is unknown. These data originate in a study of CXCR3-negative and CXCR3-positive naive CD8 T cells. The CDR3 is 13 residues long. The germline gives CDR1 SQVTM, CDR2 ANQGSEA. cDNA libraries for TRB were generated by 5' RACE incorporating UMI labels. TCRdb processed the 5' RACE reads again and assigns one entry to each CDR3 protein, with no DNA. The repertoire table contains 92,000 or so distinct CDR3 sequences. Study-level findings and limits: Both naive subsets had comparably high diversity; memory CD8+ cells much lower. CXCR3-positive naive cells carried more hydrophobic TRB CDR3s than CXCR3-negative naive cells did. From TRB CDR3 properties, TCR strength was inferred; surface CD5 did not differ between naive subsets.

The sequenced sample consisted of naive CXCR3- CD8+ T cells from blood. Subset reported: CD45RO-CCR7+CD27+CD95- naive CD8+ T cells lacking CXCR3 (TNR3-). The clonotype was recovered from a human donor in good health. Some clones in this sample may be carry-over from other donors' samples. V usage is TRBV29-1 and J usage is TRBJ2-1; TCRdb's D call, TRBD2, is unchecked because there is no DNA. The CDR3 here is CSVPGTSTDEQFF.